Presented here are 4 T cell receptor beta chains from one specimen sequenced in a study of cytomegalovirus exposure and HLA in healthy donors. The PCR contained 60 Vbeta and 13 Jbeta primers. Assay used: immunoSEQ multiplex PCR; TCRdb lists only in-frame clones, some missing. The sample records approximately 53,000 clones, around 70% being singletons. Sequencing was carried out using PBMCs. The receptors derive from a woman aged 50 to 60 in good health and CMV-seronegative.

This clone was counted only a few times. The chain carries TRBV13 and TRBJ1-2; no firm D call. Germline values: CDR1 PRHDT, CDR2 FYEKMQ (reference sequence). Deletions cut 3 bases from V and 2 bases from J, with 7 bases between. The CDR3 length is 13 residues. This CDR3 reads CASSFSGNYGYTF. The CDR3 bases are TGTGCCAGCAGCTTCTCGGGGAACTATGGCTACACCTTC.

The V gene is TRBV5-4, the J gene TRBJ2-5, with TRBD2 matching 12 bases. CDR1 is SGHNT, CDR2 YYREEE, per germline (reference sequence). The CDR3 loop spans 20 amino acids. Trimming at V came to 1 base and at J to 3 bases, leaving 16 bases not matched to a gene. The CDR3 region has the DNA TGTGCCAGCAGCTTGCGACTAGCGGGAGATTTGAGTTTCGCGGAAGAGACCCAGTACTTC. Amino acid sequence: CASSLRLAGDLSFAEETQYF. Looking up the rest from reference TRBV5-4 and TRBJ2-5 gives the full variable domain: ETGVTQSPTHLIKTRGQQVTLRCSSQSGHNTVSWYQQALGQGPQFIFQYYREEENGRGNFPPRFSGLQFPNYSSELNVNALELDDSALYLCASSLRLAGDLSFAEETQYFGPGTRLLVL.

The chain has TRBV2 and TRBJ2-7, with D tentatively TRBD2 (7 bases). Looked up from germline, CDR1 is SNHLY and CDR2 is FYNNEI. The ends were cut back, 7 bases at V and 7 bases at J, with 20 bases in the middle. CDR3 length: 14 residues. The CDR3 region has the DNA TGTGCCAGCAACTCGGTGAGGGGGGGCCTGGAGCAGTACTTC. Encoded protein: CASNSVRGGLEQYF.

This chain uses TRBV20-1 with TRBJ1-5; tentatively, D is TRBD1 (6 bases). CDR3 size: 11 residues. The V gene lost 7 bases and the J gene lost 7 bases, with 11 bases spanning the gap. Germline V CDR1 and CDR2: DFQATT, SNEGSKA (reference sequence). CDR3 sequence reads: CSVKGTQPQHF. CDR3 sequence (DNA): TGCAGTGTCAAGGGGACACAGCCCCAGCATTTT.